These 9 T cell receptor beta chains originate from one sample sequenced in a study of cytotoxic CD8 clonotypes in ibrutinib-treated CLL. The method was immunoSEQ multiplex PCR; TCRdb's version includes in-frame clones alone and lacks a portion of them. The sample includes about 140,000 clones, about 84% of them seen just once. This sample comprised PBMCs, obtained after 36 months of ibrutinib treatment. The receptors were gathered from a human donor with chronic lymphocytic leukemia.

The genes are TRBV7-2 and TRBJ1-4, with TRBD1 matching 9 bases. The CDR3 totals 15 residues. Germline CDR1 reads SGHTA; CDR2 reads FQGNSA. With 6 bases clipped from V and 2 bases from J, the junction kept 4 bases outside the gene matches. The DNA of the CDR3 is TGTGCCAGCAGACGACAGGGGGGCACTAATGAAAAACTGTTTTTT. It is translated as CASRRQGGTNEKLFF.

The V gene is TRBV6-1, the J gene TRBJ1-5; 8 nucleotides line up with TRBD1. The length of the CDR3 is 15 residues. Losses at the gene ends were 8 bases for V and 2 bases for J; bases not matched to a gene: 8. Germline V gene data show CDR1 as MNHNS and CDR2 as SASEGT. The CDR3, as DNA: TGTGCCAGCCGACAGGGGAACGAGGGCAATCAGCCCCAGCATTTT. This translates into CASRQGNEGNQPQHF.

The V and J genes are TRBV6-4 and TRBJ2-6, with D unresolved. The CDR3 consists of 15 residues. V was pared by 2 bases and J by 0 bases, with 5 bases between. Germline V gene data show CDR1 as MRHNA and CDR2 as SNTAGT. The CDR3 protein is CASSDHSSGANVLTF. CDR3 DNA: TGTGCCAGCAGTGACCACAGCTCTGGGGCCAACGTCCTGACTTTC.

The rearrangement uses TRBV7-8 and TRBJ1-5; D gene uncertain. The germline V gene has CDR1 SGHVS and CDR2 FQNEAQ. This CDR3 has 15 amino acids. Trimming shortened V by 5 bases and J by 4 bases, and 15 bases separated the two germline ends. This CDR3 is CASSPRLPFNQPQHF. CDR3 coding DNA: TGTGCCAGCAGCCCCAGACTTCCCTTTAATCAGCCCCAGCATTTT.

J is TRBJ2-2 and V is TRBV7-9, with a possible D match to TRBD1 (5 bases). The V end lost 5 bases, the J end lost 2 bases, and 24 bases lay between the germline ends. Germline V gene data show CDR1 as SEHNR and CDR2 as FQNEAQ (reference sequence). The CDR3 contains 19 residues. CDR3 DNA sequence: TGTGCCAGCAGCCCTACCGTAGGGCCTTGGCAGGGTAACACCGGGGAGCTGTTTTTT. Residues: CASSPTVGPWQGNTGELFF.

J is TRBJ2-7 and V is TRBV6-1; D unresolved. CDR3 length equals 10 residues. Germline assignment: CDR1 MNHNS and CDR2 SASEGT. Trimming took 11 bases from V and 1 from J, leaving 6 bases between them. The CDR3 nucleotides read TGTGCCTGCTTTTCCTACGAGCAGTACTTC. Amino acid sequence: CACFSYEQYF.

The chain joins TRBV29-1 to TRBJ2-3; D possibly corresponds to TRBD2 (5 bases). The germline gives CDR1 SQVTM, CDR2 ANQGSEA. The V end lost 6 bases, the J end lost 1 base, and 14 bases lay between the germline ends. This CDR3 spans 14 amino acids. The CDR3 region is CSVGLRVGTDTQYF. The CDR3 DNA sequence: TGCAGCGTCGGACTGCGCGTCGGCACAGATACGCAGTATTTT.

The rearrangement joins TRBV15 to TRBJ2-1, with D perhaps matching TRBD2 (5 bases). Trimming removed 5 bases from V and 0 bases from J, with 5 bases in between. The CDR3 sequence is 13 residues long. In germline, CDR1 is LNHNV, CDR2 YYDKDF (reference sequence). For the CDR3, the DNA is TGTGCCACCAGCGGGAGCTCCTACAATGAGCAGTTCTTC. It translates to CATSGSSYNEQFF.

The chain is built from TRBV11-2 and TRBJ2-7; D gene unclear. The CDR3 is 12 amino acids. Germline V gene sequence: CDR1 SGHAT, CDR2 FQNNGV. V was clipped by 5 bases and J by 3 bases, with 8 bases between them. The CDR3 region has the DNA TGTGCCAGCAGCGGTCCTAGCTACGAGCAGTACTTC. Its protein is CASSGPSYEQYF.